These 15 T cell receptor beta chains originate from one sample sequenced in a study of T cell responses to AZD1222 COVID-19 vaccine. TCRdb keeps only in-frame clones here, not all; method: immunoSEQ multiplex PCR. The table lists under 200,000 clones, almost 95% of them singletons. The sequenced sample was peripheral blood, obtained on day 0 of AZD1222 vaccination. These receptors came from an adult in good health.

The J gene is TRBJ1-1, the V gene TRBV7-9; unclear D gene. The ends were cut back, 3 bases at V and 3 bases at J, with 17 bases in the middle. The CDR3 sequence is 16 residues long. The V gene's germline CDR1 is SEHNR and CDR2 FQNEAQ (reference sequence). The CDR3 is CASSLIGGMGHTEAFF. CDR3 nucleotides: TGTGCCAGCAGCTTGATTGGCGGGATGGGTCACACTGAAGCTTTCTTT.

The gene calls are TRBV19 and TRBJ1-5, with 11 bases identical to TRBD1. With V trimmed by 5 bases and J by 2 bases, 11 bases remained unmatched. Looked up from germline, CDR1 is LNHDA and CDR2 is SQIVND (reference sequence). CDR3 length equals 18 residues. The CDR3 loop is CASSPRGQGGTGNQPQHF. The CDR3 DNA is TGTGCCAGTAGTCCGAGGGGACAGGGGGGGACCGGCAATCAGCCCCAGCATTTT.

The chain combines TRBV6-5 with TRBJ2-7; no clear D gene. Per germline, CDR1 MNHEY and CDR2 SVGAGI. Trimming stripped 4 bases from V and 3 bases from J, with 10 bases between. The CDR3 is made up of 13 amino acids. The CDR3 is CASSSQYGYEQYF. The CDR3 nucleotides read TGTGCCAGCAGTTCCCAGTACGGCTACGAGCAGTACTTC.

The chain couples TRBV29-1 to TRBJ2-7; tentative D call: TRBD2 (5 bases). The CDR3 covers 12 residues. Trimming took off 5 bases at V and 0 bases at J, with 8 bases between the two ends. Germline CDR1 is SQVTM and CDR2 is ANQGSEA. The CDR3 here is CSVKDSSYEQYF. The DNA for the CDR3 is TGCAGCGTTAAGGACTCCTCCTACGAGCAGTACTTC.

The CDR3, as DNA: TGCGCCAGCAGCCACAACTACAATGAGCAGTTCTTC. Translating it yields CASSHNYNEQFF. V usage is TRBV4-3 and J usage is TRBJ2-1; D gene uncertain. Deletions cut 3 bases from V and 3 bases from J, with 3 bases between. The CDR3 covers 12 residues. The germline gives CDR1 LGHNA, CDR2 YSLEER.

The rearrangement links TRBV6-5 to TRBJ1-5; 8 bases line up with TRBD1. There are 14 residues in the CDR3. The V segment lost 7 bases and the J segment 7 bases; nucleotides outside the gene matches: 9. CDR1 MNHEY and CDR2 SVGAGI come from the germline V gene. The CDR3 DNA is TGTGCCAGCACCGCAGGGGGCATAGTCCAGCCCCAGCATTTT. Protein product: CASTAGGIVQPQHF.

The sample holds one count of this clone. The gene calls are TRBV2 and TRBJ1-2, with D tentatively TRBD1 (5 bases). Trimming pared 1 base from V and 2 bases from J, leaving 8 bases between. Germline V lookup: CDR1 SNHLY, CDR2 FYNNEI. The CDR3 is 14 residues long. The CDR3, as DNA: TGTGCCAGCAGTGAAGTGGCAGGGAACTATGGCTACACCTTC. Translation: CASSEVAGNYGYTF.

The chain combines TRBV6-5 with TRBJ1-6; TRBD1 matches 7 bases. The CDR3 length is 16 residues. Germline V gene sequence: CDR1 MNHEY, CDR2 SVGAGI. With 0 bases clipped from V and 9 bases from J, the junction kept 8 bases outside the gene matches. Here the CDR3 DNA reads TGTGCCAGCAGTTACTCGAGAGGCAGGGGGGGTTCACCCCTCCACTTT. This encodes CASSYSRGRGGSPLHF.

The chain uses TRBV6-5 and TRBJ2-7, with 8 nucleotides matching TRBD1. Trimming removed 6 bases from V and 5 bases from J; junction bases left unmatched: 6. Germline CDR1 MNHEY, CDR2 SVGAGI. This CDR3 has 13 amino acids. CDR3 region: CASSRTGTHEQYF. In DNA, the CDR3 is TGTGCCAGCAGCCGGACAGGGACCCACGAGCAGTACTTC.

V is TRBV11-1 and J is TRBJ2-7, with 7 bases lining up with TRBD2. The V and J ends lost 6 bases and 6 bases, in that order; junction bases with no gene match: 8. Germline V gene lookup returns CDR1 SGHAT and CDR2 FQDESV (reference sequence). The CDR3 is 13 amino acids. The DNA of the CDR3 is TGTGCCAGCAGTTTTAGCGGGCGCGGCGAGCAGTACTTC. Translating gives CASSFSGRGEQYF.

The J gene is TRBJ2-7, the V gene TRBV28; D remains unclear. The germline CDR1 and CDR2 sequences are MDHEN and SYDVKM. This CDR3 contains 12 residues. Deletions cut 3 bases from V and 4 bases from J, with 7 bases between. The CDR3 here is CASSFGRYEQYF. Here the CDR3 DNA reads TGTGCCAGCAGTTTCGGCAGATACGAGCAGTACTTC.

This chain links TRBV2 with TRBJ2-2, with D unclear. V was cut by 2 bases and J by 6 bases, with 10 bases left in between. The CDR3 runs 14 residues. CDR1 SNHLY and CDR2 FYNNEI come from the germline V gene. The CDR3 nucleotides are TGTGCCAGCAGTGAAAACTTGATGGCCGGGGAGCTGTTTTTT. Translating it yields CASSENLMAGELFF.

J is TRBJ2-7 and V is TRBV12-2; TRBD2, the D gene given by the table, was not confirmed from the DNA. TRBV12-2 is labeled a pseudogene. CDR3 length: 16 residues. This chain's CDR3 is CASRPRLAGGSYEQYF. The DNA for the CDR3 is TGTGCAAGTCGCCCCCGGCTAGCGGGAGGATCCTACGAGCAGTACTTC.

The chain carries TRBV7-2 and TRBJ2-1; 7 nucleotides align to TRBD2. Germline V lookup: CDR1 SGHTA, CDR2 FQGNSA. Trimming cost V 6 bases and J 7 bases; bases outside gene matches: 6. This CDR3 comprises 13 residues. The CDR3 loop is CASRRPAGNEQFF. CDR3 nucleotide sequence: TGTGCCAGCAGGAGACCAGCGGGGAATGAGCAGTTCTTC. Full variable domain (remainder filled in from reference TRBV7-2 and TRBJ2-1): GAGVSQSPSNKVTEKGKDVELRCDPISGHTALYWYRQSLGQGLEFLIYFQGNSAPDKSGLPSDRFSAERTGGSVSTLTIQRTQQEDSAVYLCASRRPAGNEQFFGPGTRLTVL.

V and J are TRBV2 and TRBJ2-7; 7 bases align to TRBD1. This CDR3 spans 15 amino acids. Trimming cost V 6 bases and J 2 bases; bases outside gene matches: 10. The V gene's germline CDR1 is SNHLY and CDR2 FYNNEI. The CDR3 DNA reads as TGTGCCAGCAGCCGGGGACAGCTTTATACCTACGAGCAGTACTTC. Amino acid sequence: CASSRGQLYTYEQYF.